This is a list of T cell receptor beta chains from one sample in a study of cytomegalovirus exposure and HLA in healthy donors. Sequenced by immunoSEQ multiplex PCR; TCRdb stores in-frame clones only, minus some. The table has some 180,000 clones, about 82% seen once. The sequenced material came from PBMCs. The receptors come from a woman in her 50s in good health and CMV-seronegative. CDR3s include the opening cysteine and the closing phenylalanine or tryptophan. D genes are given only for firm matches. Clone size is stated in some rows and not others, as once, few, many or a class when expanded.

size: -; J: TRBJ2-1; D: TRBD2; V: TRBV7-9; CDR3: CASSLGLAGGSEQFF; DNA: TGTGCCAGCAGCTTAGGACTAGCGGGAGGAAGTGAGCAGTTCTTC
size: once; J: TRBJ2-1; D: TRBD1; V: TRBV5-4; CDR3: CASSLASGQNNEQFF; DNA: TGTGCCAGCAGTTTGGCCTCGGGACAGAACAATGAGCAGTTCTTC
size: -; J: TRBJ2-7; D: -; V: TRBV7-6; CDR3: CASSLDSTISYEQYF; DNA: TGTGCCAGCAGCTTAGACTCGACAATCAGCTACGAGCAGTACTTC
size: -; J: TRBJ2-1; D: TRBD2; V: TRBV18; CDR3: CASSPIRVREGSYNEQFF; DNA: TGTGCCAGCTCACCAATTAGGGTTCGGGAGGGGTCCTACAATGAGCAGTTCTTC
size: once; J: TRBJ1-2; D: TRBD1; V: TRBV19; CDR3: CASSIGTGDGYTF; DNA: TGTGCCAGTAGCATTGGGACAGGAGATGGCTACACCTTC
size: -; J: TRBJ1-1; D: TRBD1; V: TRBV6-5; CDR3: CASSSPGQGASEVGF; DNA: TGTGCCAGCAGTTCTCCGGGACAGGGAGCCTCCGAGGTGGGGTTT
size: -; J: TRBJ2-1; D: TRBD1; V: TRBV6-1; CDR3: CASSENRGTYNEQFF; DNA: TGTGCCAGCAGTGAAAACAGGGGTACCTACAATGAGCAGTTCTTC
size: -; J: TRBJ2-5; D: -; V: TRBV25-1; CDR3: CASSEYSWAQETQYF; DNA: TGTGCCAGCAGTGAATATAGTTGGGCTCAAGAGACCCAGTACTTC
size: -; J: TRBJ2-3; D: -; V: TRBV18; CDR3: CASSPFVEDTQYF; DNA: TGTGCCAGCTCACCATTCGTGGAGGATACGCAGTATTTT
size: -; J: TRBJ2-1; D: TRBD2; V: TRBV6-5; CDR3: CASSPGLAGSQQFF; DNA: TGTGCCAGCAGCCCGGGACTAGCGGGAAGTCAGCAGTTCTTC
size: -; J: TRBJ2-7; D: -; V: TRBV18; CDR3: CASSPNGRRSYEQYF; DNA: TGTGCCAGCTCACCAAATGGGAGGAGATCCTACGAGCAGTACTTC
size: -; J: TRBJ2-7; D: TRBD2; V: TRBV10-1; CDR3: CASSDPTSGAYEQYF; DNA: TGCGCCAGCAGTGATCCGACTAGCGGTGCCTACGAGCAGTACTTC
size: -; J: TRBJ2-2; D: TRBD1; V: TRBV28; CDR3: CASSSGTGFWNTGELFF; DNA: TGTGCCAGCAGCTCCGGGACAGGGTTTTGGAACACCGGGGAGCTGTTTTTT
size: -; J: TRBJ2-3; D: TRBD2; V: TRBV16; CDR3: CASSRHQRELADTQYF; DNA: TGTGCCAGCAGCCGTCACCAGCGGGAATTGGCAGATACGCAGTATTTT
size: -; J: TRBJ2-7; D: -; V: TRBV12-1; CDR3: CASSPYGGIRSYEQYF; DNA: TGTGCCAGCAGCCCCTACGGGGGGATTAGGTCCTACGAGCAGTACTTC
size: -; J: TRBJ1-2; D: TRBD1; V: TRBV7-8; CDR3: CASSLKRFRGPDYGYTF; DNA: TGTGCCAGCAGCCTAAAAAGATTCAGGGGGCCCGACTATGGCTACACCTTC
size: few; J: TRBJ1-4; D: -; V: TRBV18; CDR3: CASSPQRDMNEKLFF; DNA: TGTGCCAGCTCACCACAGAGGGACATGAATGAAAAACTGTTTTTT
size: -; J: TRBJ1-4; D: -; V: TRBV10-3; CDR3: CAISEWGENEKLFF; DNA: TGTGCCATCAGTGAATGGGGGGAAAATGAAAAACTGTTTTTT
size: -; J: TRBJ2-3; D: TRBD2; V: TRBV19; CDR3: CASSTRTSGSPDTQYF; DNA: TGTGCCAGTAGTACGAGGACTAGCGGGAGCCCAGATACGCAGTATTTT
size: -; J: TRBJ2-5; D: -; V: TRBV6-5; CDR3: CASRDWPQETQYF; DNA: TGTGCCAGCAGGGACTGGCCCCAAGAGACCCAGTACTTC